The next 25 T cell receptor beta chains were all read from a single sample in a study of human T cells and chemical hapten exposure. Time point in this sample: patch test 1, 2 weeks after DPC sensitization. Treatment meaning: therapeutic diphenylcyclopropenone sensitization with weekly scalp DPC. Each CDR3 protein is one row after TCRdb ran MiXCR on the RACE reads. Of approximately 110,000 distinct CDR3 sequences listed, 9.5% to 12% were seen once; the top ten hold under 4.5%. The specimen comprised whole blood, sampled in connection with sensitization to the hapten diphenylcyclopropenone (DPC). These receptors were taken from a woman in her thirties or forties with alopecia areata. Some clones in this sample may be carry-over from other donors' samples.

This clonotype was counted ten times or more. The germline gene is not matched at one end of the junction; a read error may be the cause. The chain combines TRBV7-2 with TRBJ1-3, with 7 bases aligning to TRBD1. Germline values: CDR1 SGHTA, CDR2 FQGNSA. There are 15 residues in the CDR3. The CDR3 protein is CASRLKGASENTIYF. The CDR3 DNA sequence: TGTGCCAGCAGACTTAAGGGGGCTTCTGAAAACACCATATATTTT.

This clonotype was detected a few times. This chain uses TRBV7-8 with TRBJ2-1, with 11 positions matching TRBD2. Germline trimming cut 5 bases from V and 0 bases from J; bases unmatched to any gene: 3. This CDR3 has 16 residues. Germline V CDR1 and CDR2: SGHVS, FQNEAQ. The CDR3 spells CASSHTSGSSYNEQFF. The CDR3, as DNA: TGTGCCAGCAGCCACACTAGCGGGAGCTCCTACAATGAGCAGTTCTTC.

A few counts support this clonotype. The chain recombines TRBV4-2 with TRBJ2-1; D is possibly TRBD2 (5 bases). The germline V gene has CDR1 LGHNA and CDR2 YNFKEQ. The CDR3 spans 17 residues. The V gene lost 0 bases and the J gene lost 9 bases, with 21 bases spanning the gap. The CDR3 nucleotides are TGTGCCAGCAGCCAAGAAGGGAGCGGTCCTACGTGGAGTGAGCAGTTCTTC. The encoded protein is CASSQEGSGPTWSEQFF.

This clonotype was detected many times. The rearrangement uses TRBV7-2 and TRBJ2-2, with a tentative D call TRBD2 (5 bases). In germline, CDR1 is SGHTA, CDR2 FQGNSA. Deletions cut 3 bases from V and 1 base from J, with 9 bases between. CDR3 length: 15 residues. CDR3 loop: CASSLREGNTGELFF. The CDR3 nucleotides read TGTGCCAGCAGCTTGCGAGAGGGGAACACCGGGGAGCTGTTTTTT.

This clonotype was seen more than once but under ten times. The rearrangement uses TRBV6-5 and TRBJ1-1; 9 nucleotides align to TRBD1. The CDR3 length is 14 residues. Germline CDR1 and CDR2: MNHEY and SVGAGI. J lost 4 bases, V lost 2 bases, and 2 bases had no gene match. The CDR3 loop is CASSYGTGTTEAFF. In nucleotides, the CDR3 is TGTGCCAGCAGTTACGGGACAGGGACCACTGAAGCTTTCTTT.

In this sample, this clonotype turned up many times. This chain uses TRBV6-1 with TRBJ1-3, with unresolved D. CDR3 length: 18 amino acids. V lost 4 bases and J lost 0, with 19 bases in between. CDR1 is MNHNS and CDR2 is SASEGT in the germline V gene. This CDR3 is CASSALVRTESSGNTIYF. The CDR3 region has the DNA TGTGCCAGCAGTGCTTTGGTGAGGACCGAGAGCTCTGGAAACACCATATATTTT.

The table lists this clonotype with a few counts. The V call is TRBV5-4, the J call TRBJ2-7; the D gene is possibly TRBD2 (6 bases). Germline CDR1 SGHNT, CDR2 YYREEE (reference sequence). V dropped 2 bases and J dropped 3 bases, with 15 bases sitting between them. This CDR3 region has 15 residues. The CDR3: CASSFPGLGGYEQYF. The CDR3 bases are TGTGCCAGCAGCTTCCCGGGCCTGGGGGGCTACGAGCAGTACTTC.

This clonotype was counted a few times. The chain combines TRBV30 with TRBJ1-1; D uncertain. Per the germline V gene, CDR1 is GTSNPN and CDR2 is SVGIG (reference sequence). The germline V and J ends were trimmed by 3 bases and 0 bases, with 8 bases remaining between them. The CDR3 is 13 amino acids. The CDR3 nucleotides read TGTGCCTGGAGGCTGACGGTGAACACTGAAGCTTTCTTT. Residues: CAWRLTVNTEAFF.

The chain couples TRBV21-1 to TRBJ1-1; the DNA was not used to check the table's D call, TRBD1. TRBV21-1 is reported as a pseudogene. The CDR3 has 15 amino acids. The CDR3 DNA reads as TGTGCCAGCAGCAAAGAACAGGGGGCGAACACTGAAGCTTTCTTT. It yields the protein CASSKEQGANTEAFF.

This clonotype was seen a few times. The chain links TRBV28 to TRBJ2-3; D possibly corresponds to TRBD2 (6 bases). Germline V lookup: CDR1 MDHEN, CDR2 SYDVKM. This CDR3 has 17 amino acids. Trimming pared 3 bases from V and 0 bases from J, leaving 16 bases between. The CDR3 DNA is TGTGCCAGCAGTTTCCAGGGAGGCGGTATTAGCACAGATACGCAGTATTTT. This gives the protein CASSFQGGGISTDTQYF.

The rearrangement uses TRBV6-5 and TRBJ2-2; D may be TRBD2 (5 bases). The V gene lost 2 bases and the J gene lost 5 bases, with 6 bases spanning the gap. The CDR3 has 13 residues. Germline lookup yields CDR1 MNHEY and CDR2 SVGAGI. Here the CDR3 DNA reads TGTGCCAGCAGTTACCGGAGGACCGGGGAGCTGTTTTTT. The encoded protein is CASSYRRTGELFF.

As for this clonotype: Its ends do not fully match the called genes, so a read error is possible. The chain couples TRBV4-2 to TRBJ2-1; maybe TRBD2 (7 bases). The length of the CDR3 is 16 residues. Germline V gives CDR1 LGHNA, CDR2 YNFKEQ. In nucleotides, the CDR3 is TGTGCCAGCAGCCTGGGAGGGGGGAGTACCGGGAATGAGCAGATCTTC. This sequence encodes CASSLGGGSTGNEQIF.

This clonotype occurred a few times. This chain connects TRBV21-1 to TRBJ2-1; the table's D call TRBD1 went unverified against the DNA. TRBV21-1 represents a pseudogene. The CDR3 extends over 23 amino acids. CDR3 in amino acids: CASSGAGHRAGGRGWNPYNEQLF. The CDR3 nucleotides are TGTGCCAGCAGCGGCGCCGGACATAGGGCTGGTGGGAGAGGGTGGAACCCGTACAATGAGCAGCTCTTC.

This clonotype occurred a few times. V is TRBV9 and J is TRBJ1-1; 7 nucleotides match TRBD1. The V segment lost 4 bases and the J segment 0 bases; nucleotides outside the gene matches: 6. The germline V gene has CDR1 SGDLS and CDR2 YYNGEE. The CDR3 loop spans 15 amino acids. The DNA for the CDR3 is TGTGCCAGCAGCCCACGGGACAGCATGAACACTGAAGCTTTCTTT. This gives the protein CASSPRDSMNTEAFF.

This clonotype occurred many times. CDR3 DNA sequence: TGCGCCAGCAGTGAGTCGGGGACTACGAATGAGCAGTTCTTC. Its protein is CASSESGTTNEQFF. This chain joins TRBV10-1 and TRBJ2-1; the match to TRBD2 covers 7 bases. Germline CDR1 WNHNN, CDR2 SYGVQD (reference sequence). This CDR3 has 14 residues. V dropped 0 bases and J dropped 7; count of bases not matched to a gene: 3.

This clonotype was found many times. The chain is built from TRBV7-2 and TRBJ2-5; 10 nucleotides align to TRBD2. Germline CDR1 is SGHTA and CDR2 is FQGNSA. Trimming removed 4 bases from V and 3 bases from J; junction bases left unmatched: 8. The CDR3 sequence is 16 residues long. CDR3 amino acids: CASSYSKRGGKETQYF. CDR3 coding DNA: TGTGCCAGCAGCTATTCAAAGCGGGGGGGGAAAGAGACCCAGTACTTC.

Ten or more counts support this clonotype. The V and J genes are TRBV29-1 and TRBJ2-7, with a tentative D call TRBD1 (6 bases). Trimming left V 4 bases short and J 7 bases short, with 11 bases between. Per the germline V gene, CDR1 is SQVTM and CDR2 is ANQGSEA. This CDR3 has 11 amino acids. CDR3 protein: CSVVRGREQYF. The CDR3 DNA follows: TGCAGCGTTGTGAGGGGGAGAGAGCAGTACTTC.

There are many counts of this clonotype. Here the CDR3 DNA reads TGTGCCAGCAGTCAGGGGGTGGTTACTGAAGCTTTCTTT. Translating it yields CASSQGVVTEAFF. V and J are TRBV7-9 and TRBJ1-1, with 7 bases fitting TRBD1. Germline V gene sequence: CDR1 SEHNR, CDR2 FQNEAQ (reference sequence). This CDR3 contains 13 residues. J was trimmed by 5 bases and V by 6 bases; bases with no gene match: 6.

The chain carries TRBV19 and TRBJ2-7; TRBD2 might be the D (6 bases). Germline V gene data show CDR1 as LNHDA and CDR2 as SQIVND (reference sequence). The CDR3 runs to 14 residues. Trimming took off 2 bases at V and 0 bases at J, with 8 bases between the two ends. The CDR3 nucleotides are TGTGCCAGTAGTATACGGGAGCTCTCCTACGAGCAGTACTTC. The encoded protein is CASSIRELSYEQYF.

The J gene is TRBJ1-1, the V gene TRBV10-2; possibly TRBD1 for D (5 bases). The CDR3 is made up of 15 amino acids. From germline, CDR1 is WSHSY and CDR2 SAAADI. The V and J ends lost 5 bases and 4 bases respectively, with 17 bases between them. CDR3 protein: CASSFQDKGITEAFF. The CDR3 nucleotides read TGCGCCAGCAGTTTCCAGGACAAAGGGATCACTGAAGCTTTCTTT.

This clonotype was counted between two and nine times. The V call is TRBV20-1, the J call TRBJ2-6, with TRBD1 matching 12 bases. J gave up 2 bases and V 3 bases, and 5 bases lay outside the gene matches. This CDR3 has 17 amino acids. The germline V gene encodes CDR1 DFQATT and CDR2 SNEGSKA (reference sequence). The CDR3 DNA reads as TGCAGTGCTAGGGGACAGGGGGCGAGGACTGGGGCCAACGTCCTGACTTTC. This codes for CSARGQGARTGANVLTF.

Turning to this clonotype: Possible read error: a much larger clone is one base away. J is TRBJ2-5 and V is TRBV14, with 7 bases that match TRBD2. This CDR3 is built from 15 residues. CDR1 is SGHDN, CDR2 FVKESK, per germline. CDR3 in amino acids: CASTQGTREIGTQYF. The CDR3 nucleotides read TGTGCCAGCACCCAAGGAACGCGGGAGATAGGGACCCAGTACTTC.

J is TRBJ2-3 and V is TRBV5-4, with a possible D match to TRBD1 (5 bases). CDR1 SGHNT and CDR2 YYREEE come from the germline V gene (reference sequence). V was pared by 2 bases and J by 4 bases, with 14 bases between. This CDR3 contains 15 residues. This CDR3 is CASSFPGLNADTQYF. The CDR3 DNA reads TGTGCCAGCAGCTTTCCAGGGCTGAACGCAGATACGCAGTATTTT.

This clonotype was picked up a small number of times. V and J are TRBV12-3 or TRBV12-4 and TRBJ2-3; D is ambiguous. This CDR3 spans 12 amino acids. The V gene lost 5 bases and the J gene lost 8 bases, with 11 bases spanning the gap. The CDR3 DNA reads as TGTGCCAGCAGTGCACTCCCAGCTACGCAGTATTTT. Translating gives CASSALPATQYF.

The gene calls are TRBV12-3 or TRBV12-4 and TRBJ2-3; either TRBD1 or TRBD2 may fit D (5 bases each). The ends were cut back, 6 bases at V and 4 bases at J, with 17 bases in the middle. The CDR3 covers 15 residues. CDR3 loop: CASRSGPRISDTQYF. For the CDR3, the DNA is TGTGCCAGCAGGTCGGGACCCCGCATCTCAGATACGCAGTATTTT.